What follows are 13 T cell receptor beta chains derived from one specimen sequenced in a study of T cell responses to AZD1222 COVID-19 vaccine. Sequencing used immunoSEQ multiplex PCR; TCRdb keeps in-frame clones, though not all of them. The sample includes some 120,000 clones, less than 90% seen only once; the top ten take approximately 27%. The sequencing used peripheral blood, collected on day 0 of AZD1222 vaccination. The receptor set was obtained from an adult in good health.

This rearrangement joins TRBV5-1 to TRBJ2-1; 9 nucleotides match TRBD2. CDR1 and CDR2 from the germline V gene are SGHRS and YFSETQ. With 0 bases clipped from V and 8 bases from J, the junction kept 6 bases outside the gene matches. CDR3 size: 15 residues. The CDR3 loop is CASSLGSGSFDEQFF. CDR3 DNA: TGCGCCAGCAGCTTGGGTAGCGGGAGTTTCGATGAGCAGTTCTTC.

The sample holds one count of this clone. The gene calls are TRBV12-3 or TRBV12-4 and TRBJ1-1; D is uncertain. V was shortened by 6 bases and J by 1 base, with 9 bases between the two germline ends. The CDR3 is made up of 13 amino acids. CDR3: CASSPTQNTEAFF. The CDR3, as DNA: TGTGCCAGCAGCCCTACACAGAACACTGAAGCTTTCTTT.

This chain connects TRBV2 to TRBJ2-4; D might be TRBD1 (5 bases). CDR3 length: 12 amino acids. From germline, CDR1 is SNHLY and CDR2 FYNNEI. The germline V and J ends were trimmed by 6 bases and 8 bases, with 11 bases remaining between them. CDR3 nucleotides: TGTGCCAGCAGGGGGTTAGGGGACATTCAGTACTTC. Translated: CASRGLGDIQYF.

This sequence joins TRBV2 and TRBJ1-5; D is possibly TRBD1 (6 bases). The CDR3 totals 13 residues. V lost 6 bases, J lost 6 bases, and 12 bases lay in between. Looked up from germline, CDR1 is SNHLY and CDR2 is FYNNEI. CDR3 in DNA: TGTGCCAGCAGGATTACACAGGGTCAGCCCCAGCATTTT. It codes for CASRITQGQPQHF.

The chain couples TRBV28 to TRBJ2-1; no reliable D call. Germline lookup yields CDR1 MDHEN and CDR2 SYDVKM. CDR3 size: 10 residues. Trimming took off 6 bases at V and 6 bases at J, with 3 bases between the two ends. The CDR3 sequence: CASRSNEQFF. CDR3 nucleotide sequence: TGTGCCAGCAGATCCAATGAGCAGTTCTTC.

The chain recombines TRBV18 with TRBJ2-2; D is undetermined. Germline V CDR1 and CDR2: KGHSH, LQKENI. The V end was cut by 2 bases, the J end by 0 bases, with 1 base between. The CDR3 length is 13 residues. Here the CDR3 reads CASSPSNTGELFF. In DNA, the CDR3 is TGTGCCAGCTCACCATCGAACACCGGGGAGCTGTTTTTT.

The rearrangement joins TRBV10-3 to TRBJ2-2, with 12 nucleotides matching TRBD2. Trimming at V came to 7 bases and at J to 5 bases, leaving 2 bases not matched to a gene. Germline V gives CDR1 ENHRY, CDR2 SYGVKD. The CDR3 is 14 amino acids. The CDR3 DNA follows: TGTGCCATCAACGGACTAGCGGGAACCGGGGAGCTGTTTTTT. This gives the protein CAINGLAGTGELFF.

The V gene is TRBV3-1 (or the pseudogene TRBV3-2), the J gene TRBJ1-4; 8 bases align to TRBD1. The CDR3 loop spans 18 amino acids. Trimming cost V 3 bases and J 7 bases; bases outside gene matches: 16. Per the germline V gene, CDR1 is LGHDT and CDR2 is YNNKEL (reference sequence). The CDR3 region has the DNA TGTGCCAGCAGCCACTCTGGAGGACCGGGACAGGTTCGTGAAAAACTGTTTTTT. Its protein product is CASSHSGGPGQVREKLFF.

The V gene is TRBV6-5, the J gene TRBJ2-7; TRBD1 agrees at 7 bases. Germline V gives CDR1 MNHEY, CDR2 SVGAGI. The CDR3 consists of 13 residues. V was clipped by 10 bases and J by 4 bases; unmatched bases: 10. As DNA, the CDR3 is TGTGCCACGGGGAGACAGGGAGAGTACGAGCAGTACTTC. This encodes CATGRQGEYEQYF.

The chain carries TRBV18 and TRBJ1-2; D is unclear. V was pared by 3 bases and J by 2 bases, with 7 bases between. The CDR3 loop spans 13 amino acids. The germline CDR1 and CDR2 sequences are KGHSH and LQKENI. CDR3 amino acids: CASSPDGNYGYTF. In DNA, the CDR3 is TGTGCCAGCTCACCGGACGGGAACTATGGCTACACCTTC.

The chain combines TRBV18 with TRBJ2-5; D is undetermined. Germline V gene lookup returns CDR1 KGHSH and CDR2 LQKENI. Trimming shortened V by 0 bases and J by 5 bases, and 13 bases separated the two germline ends. The CDR3 is 15 residues long. CDR3 region: CASSPPVQVRETQYF. The CDR3 DNA reads TGTGCCAGCTCACCACCCGTGCAGGTTCGGGAGACCCAGTACTTC.

The chain is built from TRBV27 and TRBJ1-6; D is perhaps TRBD1 (5 bases). Trimming stripped 5 bases from V and 8 bases from J, with 19 bases between. Germline V CDR1 and CDR2: MNHEY, SMNVEV (reference sequence). The CDR3 spans 16 residues. As DNA, the CDR3 is TGTGCCAGCAGTCCAGCGGGGCGGGAGGGCTATTCACCCCTCCACTTT. Translation gives CASSPAGREGYSPLHF.

On this clone itself: Other DNA sequences from this sample encode an identical CDR3 as well. This chain connects TRBV7-9 to TRBJ1-5, with D tentatively TRBD1 (6 bases). The germline V and J ends were trimmed by 0 bases and 4 bases, with 10 bases remaining between them. Germline-derived CDR1 and CDR2 are SEHNR and FQNEAQ (reference sequence). The CDR3 length is 15 residues. CDR3 nucleotides: TGTGCCAGCAGCTTAGCAGGGGGGTCGAATCAGCCCCAGCATTTT. It translates to CASSLAGGSNQPQHF.